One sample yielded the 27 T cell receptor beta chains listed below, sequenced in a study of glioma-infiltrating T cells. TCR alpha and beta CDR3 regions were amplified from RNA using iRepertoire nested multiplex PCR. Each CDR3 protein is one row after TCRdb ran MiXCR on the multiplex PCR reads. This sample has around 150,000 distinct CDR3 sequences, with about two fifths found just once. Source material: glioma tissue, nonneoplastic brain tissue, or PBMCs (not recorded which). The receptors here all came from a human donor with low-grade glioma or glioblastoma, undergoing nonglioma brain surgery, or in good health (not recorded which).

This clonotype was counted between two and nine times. Here the CDR3 DNA reads TGTGCCAGCTCACCGTCGGGATTAGGTGGGCAGCCCCAGCATTTT. This codes for CASSPSGLGGQPQHF. This chain uses TRBV18 with TRBJ1-5; D is uncertain. This CDR3 region has 15 residues. V shed 3 bases and J shed 7 bases, with 16 bases lying between them. Per the germline V gene, CDR1 is KGHSH and CDR2 is LQKENI.

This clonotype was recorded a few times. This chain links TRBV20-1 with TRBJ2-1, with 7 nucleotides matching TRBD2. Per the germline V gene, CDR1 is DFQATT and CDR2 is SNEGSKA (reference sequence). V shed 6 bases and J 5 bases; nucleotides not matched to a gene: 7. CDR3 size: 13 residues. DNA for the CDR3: TGCAGTGCCCCCTCGGGACTAAACAATGAGCAGTTCTTC. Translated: CSAPSGLNNEQFF.

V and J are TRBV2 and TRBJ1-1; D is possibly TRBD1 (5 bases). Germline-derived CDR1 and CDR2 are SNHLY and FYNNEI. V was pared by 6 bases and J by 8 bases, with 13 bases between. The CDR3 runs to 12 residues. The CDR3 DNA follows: TGTGCCAGCAGACTCGGGACGGACGAAGCTTTCTTT. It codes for CASRLGTDEAFF.

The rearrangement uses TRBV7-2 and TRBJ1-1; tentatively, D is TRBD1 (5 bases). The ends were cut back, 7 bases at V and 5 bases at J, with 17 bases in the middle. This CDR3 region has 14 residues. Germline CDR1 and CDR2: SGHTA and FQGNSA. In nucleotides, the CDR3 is TGTGCCAGCAACGTTCAAGGGGCGAGTACTGAAGCTTTCTTT. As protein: CASNVQGASTEAFF.

CDR3 protein: CATTGISGNTIYF. CDR3 DNA: TGTGCCACCACAGGGATATCTGGAAACACCATATATTTT. This chain joins TRBV10-3 and TRBJ1-3; a possible D gene is TRBD1 (6 bases). CDR1 is ENHRY and CDR2 is SYGVKD in the germline V gene. Deletions cut 10 bases from V and 1 base from J, with 11 bases between. The CDR3 covers 13 residues.

CDR3 coding DNA: TGCGCCAGCAGCCAAGTGCAGGTGGCAGATACGCAGTATTTT. Translated, it gives CASSQVQVADTQYF. The chain has TRBV4-3 and TRBJ2-3, with D unclear. Germline V gives CDR1 LGHNA, CDR2 YSLEER. V dropped 1 base and J dropped 4 bases, with 9 bases sitting between them. This CDR3 has 14 amino acids.

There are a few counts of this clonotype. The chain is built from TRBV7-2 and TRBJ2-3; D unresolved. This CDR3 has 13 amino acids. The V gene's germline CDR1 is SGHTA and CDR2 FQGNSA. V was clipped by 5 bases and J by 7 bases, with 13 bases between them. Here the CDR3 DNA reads TGTGCCAGCAGCCTCGGCGGAGTCAATACGCAGTATTTT. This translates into CASSLGGVNTQYF.

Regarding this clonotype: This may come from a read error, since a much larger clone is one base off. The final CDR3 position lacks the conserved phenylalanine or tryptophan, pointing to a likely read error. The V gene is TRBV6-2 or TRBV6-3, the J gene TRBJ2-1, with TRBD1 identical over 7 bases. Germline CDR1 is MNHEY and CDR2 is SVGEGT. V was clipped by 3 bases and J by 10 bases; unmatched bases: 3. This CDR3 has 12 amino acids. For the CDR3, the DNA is TGTGCCAGCAGTTATCGACAGGGCGAGCAGTTCTCC. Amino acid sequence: CASSYRQGEQFS.

The CDR3 protein is CASSQGWGDGQPQHF. DNA for the CDR3: TGCGCCAGCAGCCAAGGGTGGGGGGATGGCCAGCCCCAGCATTTT. The chain combines TRBV4-1 with TRBJ1-5; tentative D call: TRBD1 (5 bases). The V gene lost 1 base and the J gene lost 7 bases, with 14 bases spanning the gap. The CDR3 length is 15 residues. Germline loops: CDR1 MGHRA, CDR2 YSYEKL.

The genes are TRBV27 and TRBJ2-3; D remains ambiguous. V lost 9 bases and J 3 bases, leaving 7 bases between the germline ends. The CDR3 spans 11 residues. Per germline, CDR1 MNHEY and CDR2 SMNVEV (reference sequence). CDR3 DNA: TGTGCCAGTACTGGGACAGATACGCAGTATTTT. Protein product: CASTGTDTQYF.

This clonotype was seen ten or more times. CDR3 in DNA: TGTGCCACCAGCAGAACTAGCGGGCCAGAGACCCAGTACTTC. Encoded protein: CATSRTSGPETQYF. The chain couples TRBV15 to TRBJ2-5, with 9 bases lining up with TRBD2. V was clipped by 2 bases and J by 4 bases; unmatched bases: 2. The germline V gene has CDR1 LNHNV and CDR2 YYDKDF (reference sequence). The CDR3 is made up of 14 amino acids. Looking up the rest from reference TRBV15 and TRBJ2-5 gives the full variable domain: DAMVIQNPRYQVTQFGKPVTLSCSQTLNHNVMYWYQQKSSQAPKLLFHYYDKDFNNEADTPDNFQSRRPNTSFCFLDIRSPGLGDTAMYLCATSRTSGPETQYFGPGTRLLVL.

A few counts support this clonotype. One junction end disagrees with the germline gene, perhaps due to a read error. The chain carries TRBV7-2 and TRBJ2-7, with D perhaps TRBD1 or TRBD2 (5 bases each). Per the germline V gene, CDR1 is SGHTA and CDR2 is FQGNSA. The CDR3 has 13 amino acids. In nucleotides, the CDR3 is TGTGCCAGCAGCCCTGGGGACCCCTACCAGCAGTACTTC. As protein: CASSPGDPYQQYF. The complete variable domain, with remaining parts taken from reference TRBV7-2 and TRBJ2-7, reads GAGVSQSPSNKVTEKGKDVELRCDPISGHTALYWYRQSLGQGLEFLIYFQGNSAPDKSGLPSDRFSAERTGGSVSTLTIQRTQQEDSAVYLCASSPGDPYQQYFGPGTRLTVT.

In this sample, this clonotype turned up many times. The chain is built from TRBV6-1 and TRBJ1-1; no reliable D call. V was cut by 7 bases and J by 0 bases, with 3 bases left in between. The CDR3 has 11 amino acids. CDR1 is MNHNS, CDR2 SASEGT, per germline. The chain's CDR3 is CASKVNTEAFF. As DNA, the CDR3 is TGTGCCAGCAAGGTGAACACTGAAGCTTTCTTT.

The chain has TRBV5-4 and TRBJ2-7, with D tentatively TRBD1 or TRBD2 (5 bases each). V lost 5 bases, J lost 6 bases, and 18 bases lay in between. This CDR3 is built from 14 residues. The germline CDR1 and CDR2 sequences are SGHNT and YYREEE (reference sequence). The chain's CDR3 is CASRLQGAGSEQYF. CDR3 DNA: TGTGCCAGCAGACTCCAGGGAGCCGGGTCCGAGCAGTACTTC.

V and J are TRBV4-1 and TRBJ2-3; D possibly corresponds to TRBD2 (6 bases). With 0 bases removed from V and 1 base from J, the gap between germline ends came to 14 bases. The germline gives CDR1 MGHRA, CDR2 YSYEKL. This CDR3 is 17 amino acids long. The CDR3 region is CASSQDGPGTGTDTQYF. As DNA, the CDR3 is TGCGCCAGCAGCCAAGATGGCCCCGGGACTGGCACAGATACGCAGTATTTT.

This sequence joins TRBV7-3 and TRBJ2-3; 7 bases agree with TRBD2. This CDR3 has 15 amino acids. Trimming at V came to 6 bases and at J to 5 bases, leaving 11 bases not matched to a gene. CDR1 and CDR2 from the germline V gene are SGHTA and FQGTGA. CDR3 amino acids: CASRSGVLSGDTQYF. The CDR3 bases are TGTGCCAGCAGGAGCGGGGTACTCTCGGGAGATACGCAGTATTTT.

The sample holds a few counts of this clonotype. The CDR3 nucleotides are TGCGCCAGCAGCCAATTAGAGGGGGCATCCTACGAGCAGTACTTC. It yields the protein CASSQLEGASYEQYF. The V and J genes are TRBV4-1 and TRBJ2-7; TRBD1 aligns across 7 bases. CDR1 MGHRA and CDR2 YSYEKL come from the germline V gene. V was pared by 2 bases and J by 1 base, with 5 bases of the junction left unmatched. CDR3 length equals 15 residues.

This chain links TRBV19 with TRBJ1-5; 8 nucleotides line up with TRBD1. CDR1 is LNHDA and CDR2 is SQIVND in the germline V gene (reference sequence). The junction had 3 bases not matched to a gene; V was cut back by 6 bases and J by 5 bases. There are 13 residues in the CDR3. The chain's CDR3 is CASSVQGDQPQHF. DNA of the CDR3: TGTGCCAGTAGCGTACAGGGGGATCAGCCCCAGCATTTT. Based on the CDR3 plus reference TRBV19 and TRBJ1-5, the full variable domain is DGGITQSPKYLFRKEGQNVTLSCEQNLNHDAMYWYRQDPGQGLRLIYYSQIVNDFQKGDIAEGYSVSREKKESFPLTVTSAQKNPTAFYLCASSVQGDQPQHFGDGTRLSIL.

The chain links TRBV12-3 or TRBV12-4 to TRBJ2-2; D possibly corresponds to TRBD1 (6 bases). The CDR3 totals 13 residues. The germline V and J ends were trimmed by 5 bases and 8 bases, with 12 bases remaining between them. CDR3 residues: CASSTSGVGELFF. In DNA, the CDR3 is TGTGCCAGCAGTACCTCAGGGGTTGGGGAGCTGTTTTTT.

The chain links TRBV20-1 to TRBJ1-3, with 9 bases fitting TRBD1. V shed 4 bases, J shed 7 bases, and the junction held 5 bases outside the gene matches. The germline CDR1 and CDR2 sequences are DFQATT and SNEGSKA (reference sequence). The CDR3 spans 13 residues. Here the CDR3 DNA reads TGCAGTGCTAAGGGGGACAGGGTGAACACCATATATTTT. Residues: CSAKGDRVNTIYF.

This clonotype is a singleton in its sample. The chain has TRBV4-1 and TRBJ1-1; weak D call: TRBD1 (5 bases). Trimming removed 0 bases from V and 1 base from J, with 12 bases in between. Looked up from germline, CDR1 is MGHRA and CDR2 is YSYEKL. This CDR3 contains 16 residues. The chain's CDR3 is CASSQDGGTWNTEAFF. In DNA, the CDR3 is TGCGCCAGCAGCCAAGATGGGGGGACGTGGAACACTGAAGCTTTCTTT.

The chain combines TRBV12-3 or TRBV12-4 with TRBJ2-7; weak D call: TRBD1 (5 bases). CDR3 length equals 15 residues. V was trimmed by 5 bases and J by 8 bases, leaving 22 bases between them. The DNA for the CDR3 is TGTGCCAGCAGTCCAAAGACAGAAAAAGTATACCAGCAGTACTTC. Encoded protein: CASSPKTEKVYQQYF.

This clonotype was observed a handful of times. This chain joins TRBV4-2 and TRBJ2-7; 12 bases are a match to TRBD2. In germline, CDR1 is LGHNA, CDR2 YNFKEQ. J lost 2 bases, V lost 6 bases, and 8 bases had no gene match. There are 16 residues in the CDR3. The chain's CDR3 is CASRPFTSGGPYEQYF. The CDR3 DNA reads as TGTGCCAGCAGACCCTTTACTAGCGGGGGGCCCTACGAGCAGTACTTC.

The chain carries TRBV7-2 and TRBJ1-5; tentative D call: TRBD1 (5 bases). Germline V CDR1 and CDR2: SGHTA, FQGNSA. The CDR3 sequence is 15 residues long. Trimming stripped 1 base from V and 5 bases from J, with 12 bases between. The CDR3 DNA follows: TGTGCCAGCAGCTTAGAATTTGGAGGGGATCAGCCCCAGCATTTT. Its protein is CASSLEFGGDQPQHF.

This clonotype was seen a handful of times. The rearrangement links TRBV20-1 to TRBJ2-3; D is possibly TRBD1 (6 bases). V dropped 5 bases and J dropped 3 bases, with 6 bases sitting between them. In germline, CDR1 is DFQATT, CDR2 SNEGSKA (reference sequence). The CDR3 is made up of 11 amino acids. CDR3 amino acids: CSAGQTDTQYF. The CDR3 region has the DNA TGCAGTGCTGGACAGACAGATACGCAGTATTTT.

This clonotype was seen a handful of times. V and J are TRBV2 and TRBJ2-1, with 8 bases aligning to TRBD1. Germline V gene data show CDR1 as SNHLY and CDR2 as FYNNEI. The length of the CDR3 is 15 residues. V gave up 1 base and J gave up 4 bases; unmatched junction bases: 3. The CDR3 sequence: CASSEERQGYNEQFF. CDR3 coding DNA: TGTGCCAGCAGTGAAGAGCGACAGGGGTACAATGAGCAGTTCTTC.

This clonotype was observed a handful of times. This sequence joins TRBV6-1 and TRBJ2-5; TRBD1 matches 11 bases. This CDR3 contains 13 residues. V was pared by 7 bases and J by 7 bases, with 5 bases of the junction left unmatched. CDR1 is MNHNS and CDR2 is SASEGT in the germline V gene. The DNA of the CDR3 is TGTGCCAGCAACCAAGGGACAGGGGGGACCCAGTACTTC. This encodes CASNQGTGGTQYF.